Each of the 31 T cell receptor beta chains below was sequenced from the same sample in a study of T cell changes during pregnancy in multiple sclerosis. TCRdb's table, derived via immunoSEQ multiplex PCR, lists solely in-frame clones and lacks some. The sample carries tens of thousands of clones, 91% recorded once. The starting material was CD8+ T cells from peripheral blood mononuclear cells, obtained before pregnancy. The receptors stem from a female donor with multiple sclerosis, enrolled in a pregnancy study.

This chain joins TRBV2 and TRBJ2-2; D perhaps matches TRBD2 (5 bases). This CDR3 spans 18 amino acids. The germline V gene has CDR1 SNHLY and CDR2 FYNNEI. The V gene lost 3 bases and the J gene lost 0 bases, with 17 bases spanning the gap. The CDR3 loop is CASSDFHVAYANTGELFF. CDR3 coding DNA: TGTGCCAGCAGTGACTTCCACGTAGCGTACGCGAACACCGGGGAGCTGTTTTTT.

The chain joins TRBV11-2 to TRBJ2-3, with 8 bases aligning to TRBD2. In germline, CDR1 is SGHAT, CDR2 FQNNGV. Trimming at V came to 7 bases and at J to 3 bases, leaving 18 bases not matched to a gene. There are 18 residues in the CDR3. In DNA, the CDR3 is TGTGCCAGCACCCCGCGGGAGGCCGGGCAGGGGCAAACAGATACGCAGTATTTT. It translates to CASTPREAGQGQTDTQYF. The variable domain in full, completed from reference TRBV11-2 and TRBJ2-3, reads EAGVAQSPRYKIIEKRQSVAFWCNPISGHATLYWYQQILGQGPKLLIQFQNNGVVDDSQLPKDRFSAERLKGVDSTLKIQPAKLEDSAVYLCASTPREAGQGQTDTQYFGPGTRLTVL.

This chain connects TRBV13 to TRBJ2-7; 12 positions agree with TRBD1. V lost 4 bases to trimming and J lost 7 bases; unmatched junction nucleotides: 5. There are 14 residues in the CDR3. CDR1 and CDR2 from the germline V gene are PRHDT and FYEKMQ (reference sequence). CDR3 nucleotide sequence: TGTGCCAGCAGCTGGGGACAGGGGGCTTATGAGCAGTACTTC. This codes for CASSWGQGAYEQYF.

The V call is TRBV19, the J call TRBJ1-5; D uncertain. The CDR3 sequence is 15 residues long. The ends were cut back, 1 base at V and 2 bases at J, with 9 bases in the middle. The germline CDR1 and CDR2 sequences are LNHDA and SQIVND (reference sequence). The CDR3 loop is CASSIAVFGNQPQHF. CDR3 coding DNA: TGTGCCAGTAGTATAGCGGTATTCGGCAATCAGCCCCAGCATTTT.

The chain has TRBV2 and TRBJ2-5; 8 nucleotides match TRBD2. The CDR3 runs to 15 residues. The V and J ends lost 6 bases and 2 bases, in that order; junction bases with no gene match: 8. The V gene's germline CDR1 is SNHLY and CDR2 FYNNEI. This CDR3 is CASSPGLAGQETQYF. The DNA of the CDR3 is TGTGCCAGCAGCCCCGGGCTAGCGGGTCAAGAGACCCAGTACTTC.

The V gene is TRBV19, the J gene TRBJ1-5; 9 positions match TRBD1. Unmatched junction bases numbered 10, after V lost 7 bases and J lost 0 bases. The V gene's germline CDR1 is LNHDA and CDR2 SQIVND (reference sequence). This CDR3 spans 17 amino acids. CDR3 sequence reads: CASKQDRGLYSNQPQHF. CDR3 bases: TGTGCCAGTAAACAGGACAGGGGACTGTATAGCAATCAGCCCCAGCATTTT.

The CDR3 DNA sequence: TGCGCCAGCAGCCAAGATCCGGGGGATAGCACTGAAGCTTTCTTT. Translating gives CASSQDPGDSTEAFF. The V call is TRBV4-1, the J call TRBJ1-1; a weak D match, TRBD1 (5 bases). The CDR3 covers 15 residues. V was shortened by 0 bases and J by 4 bases, with 12 bases between the two germline ends. The germline CDR1 and CDR2 sequences are MGHRA and YSYEKL.

V gene TRBV27 combines with J gene TRBJ2-7, with 10 bases matching TRBD1. The CDR3 covers 14 residues. The germline CDR1 and CDR2 sequences are MNHEY and SMNVEV (reference sequence). The J segment lost 5 bases and the V segment lost 5 bases, leaving 6 bases of the junction unmatched. The CDR3: CASSPGTGEDEQYF. CDR3 sequence (DNA): TGTGCCAGCAGTCCAGGGACAGGGGAAGACGAGCAGTACTTC.

The V gene is TRBV9, the J gene TRBJ2-7; no firm D call. This CDR3 has 14 residues. CDR1 and CDR2 from the germline V gene are SGDLS and YYNGEE. Between the trimmed V and J ends, which lost 0 bases and 3 bases, there was a span of 10 bases. The CDR3 here is CASSVDGQVYEQYF. CDR3 DNA sequence: TGTGCCAGCAGCGTAGATGGGCAAGTCTACGAGCAGTACTTC.

This clone was found once. The chain is built from TRBV28 and TRBJ2-5; a weak D match, TRBD2 (5 bases). Trimming took off 6 bases at V and 4 bases at J, with 9 bases between the two ends. Germline assignment: CDR1 MDHEN and CDR2 SYDVKM. The CDR3 contains 12 residues. CDR3 sequence (DNA): TGTGCCAGCAGCCCCGCGGGAGAGACCCAGTACTTC. Its protein product is CASSPAGETQYF.

CDR3 region: CASSYSSGGNEKLFF. In DNA form, the CDR3 reads TGTGCCAGCAGTTACTCTTCCGGGGGAAATGAAAAACTGTTTTTT. The chain links TRBV6-6 to TRBJ1-4, with D possibly matching TRBD1 (5 bases). Trimming cost V 0 bases and J 5 bases, with 10 bases left between them. The CDR3 totals 15 residues. Germline CDR1 and CDR2: MNHNY and SVGAGI (reference sequence).

The chain is built from TRBV4-1 and TRBJ2-1, with 16 bases that match TRBD2. The germline CDR1 and CDR2 sequences are MGHRA and YSYEKL. CDR3 length equals 16 residues. V was pared by 3 bases and J by 9 bases, with 5 bases of the junction left unmatched. This CDR3 is CASSHEGTSGGGEQFF. The CDR3 bases are TGCGCCAGCAGCCATGAGGGGACTAGCGGGGGGGGTGAGCAGTTCTTC.

The table lists this clone with a few counts. The gene calls are TRBV13 and TRBJ1-6; D ambiguous. The germline CDR1 and CDR2 sequences are PRHDT and FYEKMQ (reference sequence). Trimming cost V 5 bases and J 7 bases, with 12 bases left between them. The CDR3 is 14 amino acids. The CDR3: CASSAPGNNSPLHF. CDR3 DNA: TGTGCCAGCAGCGCCCCGGGGAACAATTCACCCCTCCACTTT.

The J gene is TRBJ2-7, the V gene TRBV10-3, with a weak D call TRBD1 (6 bases). In germline, CDR1 is ENHRY, CDR2 SYGVKD. The V and J ends lost 5 bases and 3 bases respectively, with 11 bases between them. The length of the CDR3 is 13 residues. CDR3 nucleotides: TGTGCCATCAGTCACCGGGACAACTACGAGCAGTACTTC. Translation: CAISHRDNYEQYF.

J is TRBJ2-7 and V is TRBV2; a weak D match, TRBD1 (6 bases). Trimming pared 3 bases from V and 0 bases from J, leaving 9 bases between. The CDR3 extends over 14 amino acids. Per germline, CDR1 SNHLY and CDR2 FYNNEI. In DNA, the CDR3 is TGTGCCAGCAGTGAGGACAGAAGCTCCTACGAGCAGTACTTC. This codes for CASSEDRSSYEQYF. The whole variable domain, remainder taken from reference TRBV2 and TRBJ2-7, is EPEVTQTPSHQVTQMGQEVILRCVPISNHLYFYWYRQILGQKVEFLVSFYNNEISEKSEIFDDQFSVERPDGSNFTLKIRSTKLEDSAMYFCASSEDRSSYEQYFGPGTRLTVT.

This clone was found once. This chain uses TRBV5-1 with TRBJ1-2, with TRBD1 matching 8 bases. The V gene end was trimmed by 2 bases and the J gene end by 0 bases; junction bases not matched to a gene: 12. Germline values: CDR1 SGHRS, CDR2 YFSETQ. The CDR3 runs 18 residues. The CDR3 loop reads CASSFPQPGQGPNYGYTF. The CDR3 DNA follows: TGCGCCAGCAGCTTCCCCCAACCTGGACAGGGACCTAACTATGGCTACACCTTC. Supplemented by reference TRBV5-1 and TRBJ1-2, the full variable domain reads KAGVTQTPRYLIKTRGQQVTLSCSPISGHRSVSWYQQTPGQGLQFLFEYFSETQRNKGNFPGRFSGRQFSNSRSEMNVSTLELGDSALYLCASSFPQPGQGPNYGYTFGSGTRLTVV.

The genes are TRBV19 and TRBJ2-5, with D maybe TRBD1 (6 bases). Germline V gene data show CDR1 as LNHDA and CDR2 as SQIVND (reference sequence). The CDR3 runs to 12 residues. Trimming took off 6 bases at V and 3 bases at J, with 8 bases between the two ends. CDR3 protein: CASRGAKETQYF. In nucleotides, the CDR3 is TGTGCCAGTAGGGGGGCGAAAGAGACCCAGTACTTC.

The CDR3 bases are TGTGCCAGCAGCGTATTCGAGACAGAGGAAGATACGCAGTATTTT. It translates to CASSVFETEEDTQYF. This chain connects TRBV9 to TRBJ2-3, with TRBD1 as a possible D gene (5 bases). The germline gives CDR1 SGDLS, CDR2 YYNGEE. CDR3 length: 15 amino acids. V shed 1 base and J shed 5 bases, with 14 bases lying between them. Full variable domain (remainder filled in from reference TRBV9 and TRBJ2-3): DSGVTQTPKHLITATGQRVTLRCSPRSGDLSVYWYQQSLDQGLQFLIQYYNGEERAKGNILERFSAQQFPDLHSELNLSSLELGDSALYFCASSVFETEEDTQYFGPGTRLTVL.

The CDR3 spells CASSQEAGDDYYGYTF. The CDR3 DNA reads TGTGCCAGCAGCCAAGAAGCAGGGGATGATTACTATGGCTACACCTTC. The V gene is TRBV4-2, the J gene TRBJ1-2; maybe TRBD1 (6 bases). This CDR3 region has 16 residues. The germline CDR1 and CDR2 sequences are LGHNA and YNFKEQ. Trimming removed 0 bases from V and 3 bases from J, with 14 bases in between.

The CDR3 coding sequence is TGTGCCAGCAGCCCCACAGGAGACGCGAACACCGGGGAGCTGTTTTTT. It codes for CASSPTGDANTGELFF. This chain connects TRBV11-3 to TRBJ2-2, with D possibly matching TRBD1 (5 bases). Trimming pared 5 bases from V and 0 bases from J, leaving 13 bases between. Germline CDR1 SGHNT, CDR2 YENEEA. The CDR3 runs 16 residues. Looking up the rest from reference TRBV11-3 and TRBJ2-2 gives the full variable domain: EAGVVQSPRYKIIEKKQPVAFWCNPISGHNTLYWYLQNLGQGPELLIRYENEEAVDDSQLPKDRFSAERLKGVDSTLKIQPAELGDSAVYLCASSPTGDANTGELFFGEGSRLTVL.

A note on this clone: The junction departs from the called germline gene at one end, perhaps through a read error. The V call is TRBV2, the J call TRBJ2-5; D ambiguous. The CDR3 spans 13 residues. The germline V gene encodes CDR1 SNHLY and CDR2 FYNNEI. The CDR3 region has the DNA TGTGCCAGCAGCGAAGTCACCCTAGAGGCCCAGTACTTC. Translation gives CASSEVTLEAQYF.

This chain joins TRBV13 and TRBJ2-5; D might be TRBD2 (5 bases). V gave up 1 base and J gave up 3 bases, with 9 bases separating them. This CDR3 contains 14 residues. In germline, CDR1 is PRHDT, CDR2 FYEKMQ (reference sequence). CDR3: CASSLVAGKETQYF. The CDR3 nucleotides read TGTGCCAGCAGCTTAGTTGCGGGCAAAGAGACCCAGTACTTC.

The chain joins TRBV9 to TRBJ2-1; 9 bases are shared with TRBD2. V lost 4 bases, J lost 2 bases, and 10 bases stayed unmatched. In germline, CDR1 is SGDLS, CDR2 YYNGEE. The CDR3 totals 17 residues. The CDR3 here is CASSNPLGGGAYNEQFF. The CDR3 bases are TGTGCCAGCAGCAACCCGTTGGGCGGGGGGGCCTACAATGAGCAGTTCTTC.

The V and J genes are TRBV5-1 and TRBJ1-1; 11 bases align to TRBD1. This CDR3 has 15 residues. Trimming cost V 4 bases and J 11 bases; bases outside gene matches: 13. Germline CDR1 SGHRS, CDR2 YFSETQ. CDR3: CASSVTGTGGIYAFF. CDR3 coding DNA: TGCGCCAGCAGCGTAACCGGGACAGGGGGAATTTACGCTTTCTTT. The full variable domain, its missing parts supplied by reference TRBV5-1 and TRBJ1-1, is KAGVTQTPRYLIKTRGQQVTLSCSPISGHRSVSWYQQTPGQGLQFLFEYFSETQRNKGNFPGRFSGRQFSNSRSEMNVSTLELGDSALYLCASSVTGTGGIYAFFGQGTRLTVV.

Only one count was recorded for this clone. The CDR3 DNA sequence: TGTGCCACAGCAATCGGGGAAGATTCCTTAGGAGGCTACACCTTC. Its translation is CATAIGEDSLGGYTF. This rearrangement joins TRBV30 to TRBJ1-2; D remains ambiguous. The CDR3 spans 15 residues. From germline, CDR1 is GTSNPN and CDR2 SVGIG (reference sequence). Trimming took off 8 bases at V and 8 bases at J, with 27 bases between the two ends. The full variable domain, with the rest looked up from reference TRBV30 and TRBJ1-2, is SQTIHQWPATLVQPVGSPLSLECTVEGTSNPNLYWYRQAAGRGLQLLFYSVGIGQISSEVPQNLSASRPQDRQFILSSKKLLLSDSGFYLCATAIGEDSLGGYTFGSGTRLTVV.

In nucleotides, the CDR3 is TGTGCCAGCAGCTCAGGGATCAGCTCTGGAAACACCATATATTTT. Translating it yields CASSSGISSGNTIYF. V gene TRBV7-8 combines with J gene TRBJ1-3; D is perhaps TRBD1 (5 bases). Trimming cost V 4 bases and J 0 bases, with 10 bases left between them. Germline CDR1 SGHVS, CDR2 FQNEAQ. The CDR3 contains 15 residues.

The genes are TRBV10-3 and TRBJ1-1, with a possible D match to TRBD1 (5 bases). Trimming took off 11 bases at V and 4 bases at J, with 11 bases between the two ends. CDR1 and CDR2 (germline): ENHRY, SYGVKD. The CDR3 totals 11 residues. CDR3 sequence: CAAAGSTEAFF. The CDR3 nucleotides read TGTGCCGCCGCAGGGTCCACTGAAGCTTTCTTT.

The genes are TRBV4-2 and TRBJ1-2; 9 nucleotides match TRBD1. CDR1 and CDR2 from the germline V gene are LGHNA and YNFKEQ. The CDR3 runs 15 residues. With V trimmed by 4 bases and J by 3 bases, 6 bases remained unmatched. CDR3 sequence: CASSRRTGEDYGYTF. The CDR3 region has the DNA TGTGCCAGCAGCCGTAGGACAGGGGAGGACTATGGCTACACCTTC.

A single count supports this clone. A read error may account for a junction end that differs from germline. The chain joins TRBV5-1 to TRBJ1-2; D call uncertain. Germline CDR1 is SGHRS and CDR2 is YFSETQ. This CDR3 contains 15 residues. In nucleotides, the CDR3 is TGCGCCAGCAGCTTGGAAGTCCCCAGTAACGATGGCTACACCTTC. Its protein is CASSLEVPSNDGYTF. Full variable domain (remainder filled in from reference TRBV5-1 and TRBJ1-2): KAGVTQTPRYLIKTRGQQVTLSCSPISGHRSVSWYQQTPGQGLQFLFEYFSETQRNKGNFPGRFSGRQFSNSRSEMNVSTLELGDSALYLCASSLEVPSNDGYTFGSGTRLTVV.

This chain joins TRBV7-3 and TRBJ2-2, with a tentative D call TRBD1 (5 bases). Germline V gene sequence: CDR1 SGHTA, CDR2 FQGTGA. V was pared by 0 bases and J by 5 bases, with 13 bases between. This CDR3 is built from 16 residues. For the CDR3, the DNA is TGTGCCAGCAGCTTAACTGGCGCAGGGTCGACCGGGGAGCTGTTTTTT. The encoded protein is CASSLTGAGSTGELFF.

The genes are TRBV13 and TRBJ2-3; 7 positions agree with TRBD2. The CDR3 length is 15 residues. Germline values: CDR1 PRHDT, CDR2 FYEKMQ (reference sequence). V shed 6 bases and J 0 bases; nucleotides not matched to a gene: 6. CDR3 DNA sequence: TGTGCCAGCAGGCGGGGGACCACTAGCACAGATACGCAGTATTTT. It yields the protein CASRRGTTSTDTQYF.